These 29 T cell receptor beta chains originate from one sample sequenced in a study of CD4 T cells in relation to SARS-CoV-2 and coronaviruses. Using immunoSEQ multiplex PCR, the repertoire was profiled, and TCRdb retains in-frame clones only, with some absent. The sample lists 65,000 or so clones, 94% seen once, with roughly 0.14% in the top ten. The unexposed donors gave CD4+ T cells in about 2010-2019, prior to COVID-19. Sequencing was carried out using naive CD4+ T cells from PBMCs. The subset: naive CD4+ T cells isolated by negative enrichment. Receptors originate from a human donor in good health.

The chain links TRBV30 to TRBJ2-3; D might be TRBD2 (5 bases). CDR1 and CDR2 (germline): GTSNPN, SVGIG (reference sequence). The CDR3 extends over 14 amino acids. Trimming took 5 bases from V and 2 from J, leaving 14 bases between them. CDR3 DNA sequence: TGTGCCTGGTCCGGAGGTTTAGACACAGATACGCAGTATTTT. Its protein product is CAWSGGLDTDTQYF. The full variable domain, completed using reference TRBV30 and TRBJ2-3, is SQTIHQWPATLVQPVGSPLSLECTVEGTSNPNLYWYRQAAGRGLQLLFYSVGIGQISSEVPQNLSASRPQDRQFILSSKKLLLSDSGFYLCAWSGGLDTDTQYFGPGTRLTVL.

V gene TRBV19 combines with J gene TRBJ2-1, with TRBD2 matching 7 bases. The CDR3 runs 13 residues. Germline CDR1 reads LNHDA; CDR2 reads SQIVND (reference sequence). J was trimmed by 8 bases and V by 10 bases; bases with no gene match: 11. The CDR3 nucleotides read TGTGCCACCTCGCCTAGCGGTAGGGATGAGCAGTTCTTC. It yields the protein CATSPSGRDEQFF.

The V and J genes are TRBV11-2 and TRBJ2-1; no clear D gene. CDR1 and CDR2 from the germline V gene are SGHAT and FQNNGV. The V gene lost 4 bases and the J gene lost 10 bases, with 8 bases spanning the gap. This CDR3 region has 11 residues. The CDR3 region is CASSSRLEQFF. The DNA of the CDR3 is TGTGCCAGCAGCTCACGCTTAGAGCAGTTCTTC.

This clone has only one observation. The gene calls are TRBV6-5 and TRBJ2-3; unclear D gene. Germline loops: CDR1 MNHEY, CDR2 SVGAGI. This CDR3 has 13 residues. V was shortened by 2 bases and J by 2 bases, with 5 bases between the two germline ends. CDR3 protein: CASSYDPTDTQYF. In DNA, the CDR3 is TGTGCCAGCAGTTACGACCCCACAGATACGCAGTATTTT.

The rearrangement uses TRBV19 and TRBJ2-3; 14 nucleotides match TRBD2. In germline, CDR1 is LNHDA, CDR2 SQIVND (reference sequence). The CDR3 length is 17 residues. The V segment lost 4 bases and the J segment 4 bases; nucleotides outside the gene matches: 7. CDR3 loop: CASSKGTSGSAPDTQYF. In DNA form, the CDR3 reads TGTGCCAGTAGTAAAGGGACTAGCGGGAGCGCTCCAGATACGCAGTATTTT.

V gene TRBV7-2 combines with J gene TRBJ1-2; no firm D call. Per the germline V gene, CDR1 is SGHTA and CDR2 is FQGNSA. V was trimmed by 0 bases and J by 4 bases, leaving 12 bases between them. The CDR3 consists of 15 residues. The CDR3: CASSLAQASFYGYTF. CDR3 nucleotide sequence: TGTGCCAGCAGCTTAGCCCAGGCTTCCTTCTATGGCTACACCTTC. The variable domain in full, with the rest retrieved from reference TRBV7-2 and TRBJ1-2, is GAGVSQSPSNKVTEKGKDVELRCDPISGHTALYWYRQSLGQGLEFLIYFQGNSAPDKSGLPSDRFSAERTGGSVSTLTIQRTQQEDSAVYLCASSLAQASFYGYTFGSGTRLTVV.

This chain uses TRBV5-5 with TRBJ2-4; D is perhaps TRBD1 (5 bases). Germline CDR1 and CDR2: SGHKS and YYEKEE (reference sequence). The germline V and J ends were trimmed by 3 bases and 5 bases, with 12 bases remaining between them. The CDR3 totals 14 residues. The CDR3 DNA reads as TGTGCCAGCAGCTCGGGTAGGGGCCAAAACATTCAGTACTTC. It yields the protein CASSSGRGQNIQYF.

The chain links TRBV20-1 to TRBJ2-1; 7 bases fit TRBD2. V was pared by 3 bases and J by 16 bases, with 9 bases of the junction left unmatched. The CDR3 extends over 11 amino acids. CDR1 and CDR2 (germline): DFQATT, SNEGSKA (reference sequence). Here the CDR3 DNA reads TGCAGTGCTAGGTCCGGGACTAAACGCTTCTTC. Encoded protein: CSARSGTKRFF.

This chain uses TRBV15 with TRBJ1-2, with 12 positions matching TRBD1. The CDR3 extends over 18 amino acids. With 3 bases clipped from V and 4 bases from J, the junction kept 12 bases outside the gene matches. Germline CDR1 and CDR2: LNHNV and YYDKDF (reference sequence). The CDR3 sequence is CATSSLPGTGGVFYGYTF. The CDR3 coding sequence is TGTGCCACCAGCAGTTTACCTGGGACAGGGGGCGTCTTCTATGGCTACACCTTC.

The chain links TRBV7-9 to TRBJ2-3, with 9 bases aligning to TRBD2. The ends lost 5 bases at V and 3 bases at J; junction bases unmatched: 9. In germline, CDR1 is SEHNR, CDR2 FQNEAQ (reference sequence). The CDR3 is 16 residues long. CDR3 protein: CASSRPGREGTDTQYF. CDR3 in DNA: TGTGCCAGCAGCCGCCCGGGGCGGGAGGGGACAGATACGCAGTATTTT. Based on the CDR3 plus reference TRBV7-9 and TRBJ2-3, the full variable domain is DTGVSQNPRHKITKRGQNVTFRCDPISEHNRLYWYRQTLGQGPEFLTYFQNEAQLEKSRLLSDRFSAERPKGSFSTLEIQRTEQGDSAMYLCASSRPGREGTDTQYFGPGTRLTVL.

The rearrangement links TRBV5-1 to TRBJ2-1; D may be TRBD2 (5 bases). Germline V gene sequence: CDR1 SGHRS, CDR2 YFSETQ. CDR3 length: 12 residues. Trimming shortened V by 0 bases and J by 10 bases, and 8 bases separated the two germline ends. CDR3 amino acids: CASSLEREEQFF. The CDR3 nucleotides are TGCGCCAGCAGCTTGGAGAGGGAGGAGCAGTTCTTC.

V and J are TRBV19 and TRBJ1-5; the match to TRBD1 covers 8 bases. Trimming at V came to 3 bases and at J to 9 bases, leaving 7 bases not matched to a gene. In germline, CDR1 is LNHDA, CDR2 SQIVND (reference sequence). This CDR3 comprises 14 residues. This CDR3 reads CASSITGGSRPQHF. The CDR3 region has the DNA TGTGCCAGTAGTATCACAGGGGGAAGTAGGCCCCAGCATTTT.

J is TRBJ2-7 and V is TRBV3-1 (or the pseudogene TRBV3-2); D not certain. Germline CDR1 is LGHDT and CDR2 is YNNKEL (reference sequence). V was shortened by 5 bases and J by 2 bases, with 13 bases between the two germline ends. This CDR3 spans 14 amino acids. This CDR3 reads CASSSGSTPYEQYF. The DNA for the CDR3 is TGTGCCAGCAGCTCCGGCAGCACCCCCTACGAGCAGTACTTC.

The CDR3 region is CASSLGPGMSSPLHF. CDR3 sequence (DNA): TGTGCCAGCAGTTTAGGCCCAGGGATGAGTTCACCCCTCCACTTT. The chain couples TRBV6-5 to TRBJ1-6; D possibly corresponds to TRBD1 (5 bases). The germline V gene has CDR1 MNHEY and CDR2 SVGAGI. The CDR3 is 15 amino acids. The V and J ends lost 4 bases and 9 bases respectively, with 16 bases between them.

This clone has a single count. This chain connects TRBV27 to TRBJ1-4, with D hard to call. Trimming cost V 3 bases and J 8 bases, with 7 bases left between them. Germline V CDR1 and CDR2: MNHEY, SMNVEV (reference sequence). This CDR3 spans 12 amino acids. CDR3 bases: TGTGCCAGCAGTTTGTCGGTAGAAAAACTGTTTTTT. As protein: CASSLSVEKLFF.

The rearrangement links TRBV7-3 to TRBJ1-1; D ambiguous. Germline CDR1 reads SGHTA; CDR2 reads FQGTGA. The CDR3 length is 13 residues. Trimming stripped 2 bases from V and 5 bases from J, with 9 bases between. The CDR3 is CASSLYSGTEAFF. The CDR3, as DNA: TGTGCCAGCAGCTTATATTCCGGGACTGAAGCTTTCTTT.

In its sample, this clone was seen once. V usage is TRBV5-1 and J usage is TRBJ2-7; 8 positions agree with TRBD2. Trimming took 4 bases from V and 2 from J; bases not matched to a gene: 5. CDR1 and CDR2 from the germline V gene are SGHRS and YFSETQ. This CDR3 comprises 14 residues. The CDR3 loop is CASSDSGVAYEQYF. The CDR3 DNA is TGCGCCAGCAGCGATAGCGGGGTGGCCTACGAGCAGTACTTC.

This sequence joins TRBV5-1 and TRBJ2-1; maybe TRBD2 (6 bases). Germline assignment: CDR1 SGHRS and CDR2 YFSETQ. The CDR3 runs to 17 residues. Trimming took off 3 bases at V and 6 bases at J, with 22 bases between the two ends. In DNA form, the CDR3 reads TGCGCCAGCAGCTCTAGGCAAATAGCGGATTACGCCAATGAGCAGTTCTTC. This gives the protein CASSSRQIADYANEQFF.

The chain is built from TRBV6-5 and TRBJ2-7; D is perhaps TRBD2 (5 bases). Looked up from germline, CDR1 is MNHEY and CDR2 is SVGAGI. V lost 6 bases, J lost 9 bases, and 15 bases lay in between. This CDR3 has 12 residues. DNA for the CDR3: TGTGCCAGCAGCGGGGTCCCCCCGACGCAGTACTTC. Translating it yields CASSGVPPTQYF.

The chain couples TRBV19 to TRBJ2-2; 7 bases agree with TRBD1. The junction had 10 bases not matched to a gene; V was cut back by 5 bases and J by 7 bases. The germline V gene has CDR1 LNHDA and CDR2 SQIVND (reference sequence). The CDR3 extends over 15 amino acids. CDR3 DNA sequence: TGTGCCAGTAGTTTGGACAGGACCCTTGGCGGGGAGCTGTTTTTT. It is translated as CASSLDRTLGGELFF.

For the CDR3, the DNA is TGTGCCAGCAGCTTTGGGCTAGCGGGACCTTCTAGCACAGATACGCAGTATTTT. This translates into CASSFGLAGPSSTDTQYF. The gene calls are TRBV7-7 and TRBJ2-3; 9 bases map to TRBD2. V dropped 3 bases and J dropped 0; count of bases not matched to a gene: 10. Per germline, CDR1 SSHAT and CDR2 FNYEAQ (reference sequence). CDR3 size: 18 residues.

CDR3 nucleotides: TGCGCCAGCAGCACAACAGGTAGCAATGAGCAGTTCTTC. The encoded protein is CASSTTGSNEQFF. The genes are TRBV5-1 and TRBJ2-1; tentative D call: TRBD1 (5 bases). Looked up from germline, CDR1 is SGHRS and CDR2 is YFSETQ. The CDR3 extends over 13 amino acids. V gave up 4 bases and J gave up 6 bases, with 11 bases separating them.

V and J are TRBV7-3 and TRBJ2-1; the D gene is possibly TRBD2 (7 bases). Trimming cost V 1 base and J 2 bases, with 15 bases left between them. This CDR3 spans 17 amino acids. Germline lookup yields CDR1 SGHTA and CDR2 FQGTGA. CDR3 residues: CASSLKGGTNTYNEQFF. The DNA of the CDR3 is TGTGCCAGCAGCTTAAAGGGGGGGACTAATACCTACAATGAGCAGTTCTTC.

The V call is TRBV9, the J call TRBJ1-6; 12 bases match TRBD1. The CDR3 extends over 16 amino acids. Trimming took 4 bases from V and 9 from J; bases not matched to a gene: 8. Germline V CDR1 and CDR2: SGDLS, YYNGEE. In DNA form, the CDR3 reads TGTGCCAGCAGCTTGGGGACAGGGGGCGTTGGTTCACCCCTCCACTTT. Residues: CASSLGTGGVGSPLHF.

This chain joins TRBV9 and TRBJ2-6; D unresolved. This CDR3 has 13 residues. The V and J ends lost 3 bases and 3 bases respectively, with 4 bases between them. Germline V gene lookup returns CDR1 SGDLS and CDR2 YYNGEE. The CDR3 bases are TGTGCCAGCAGCGCCGTTGGGGCCAACGTCCTGACTTTC. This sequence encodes CASSAVGANVLTF.

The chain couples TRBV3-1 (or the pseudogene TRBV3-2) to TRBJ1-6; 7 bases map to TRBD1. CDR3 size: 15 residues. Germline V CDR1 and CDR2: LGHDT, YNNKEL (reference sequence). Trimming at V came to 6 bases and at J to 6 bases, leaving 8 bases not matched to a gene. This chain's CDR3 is CASSQTGQSNSPLHF. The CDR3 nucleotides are TGTGCCAGCAGTCAGACGGGACAGTCTAATTCACCCCTCCACTTT.

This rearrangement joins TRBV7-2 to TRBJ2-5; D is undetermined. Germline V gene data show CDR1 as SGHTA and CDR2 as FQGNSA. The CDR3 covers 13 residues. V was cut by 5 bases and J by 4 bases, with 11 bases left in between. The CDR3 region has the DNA TGTGCCAGCAGCAGACGCCTAGGAGAGACCCAGTACTTC. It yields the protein CASSRRLGETQYF. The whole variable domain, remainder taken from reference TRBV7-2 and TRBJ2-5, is GAGVSQSPSNKVTEKGKDVELRCDPISGHTALYWYRQSLGQGLEFLIYFQGNSAPDKSGLPSDRFSAERTGGSVSTLTIQRTQQEDSAVYLCASSRRLGETQYFGPGTRLLVL.

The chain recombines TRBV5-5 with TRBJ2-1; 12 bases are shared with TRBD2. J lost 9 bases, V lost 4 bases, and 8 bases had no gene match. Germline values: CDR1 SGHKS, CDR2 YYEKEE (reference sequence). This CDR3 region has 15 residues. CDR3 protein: CASSLLAGGQGEQFF. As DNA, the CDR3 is TGTGCCAGCAGCCTACTAGCGGGAGGCCAGGGTGAGCAGTTCTTC.

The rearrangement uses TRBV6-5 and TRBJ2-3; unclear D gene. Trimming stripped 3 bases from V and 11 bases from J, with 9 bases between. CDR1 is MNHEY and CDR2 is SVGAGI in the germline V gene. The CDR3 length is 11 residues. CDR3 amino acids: CASSYGVGQYF. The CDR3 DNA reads TGTGCCAGCAGTTATGGGGTTGGGCAGTATTTT.